This T cell receptor beta chain derives from a study of tissue T cells after allogeneic stem cell transplantation. The study, taken as a whole, reports: This small cohort was clinically heterogeneous, and sampling depth was a limitation. In patients and mice, blood and spleen missed much of tissue repertoire.

As for time point: mouse harvest day 14 after allogeneic transplant. The graft held 10^6 splenic CD5+ T cells and 10^7 T-cell-depleted bone marrow cells. B6 (H2b) cells into BALB/c (H2d) mice; tissues taken at day 7 or 14. Here immunoSEQ multiplex PCR was the method, and the copy in TCRdb shows in-frame clones only, minus some. The table has about 4,000 clones, less than 50% seen once. Trimming shortened V by 1 base and J by 3 bases, and 3 bases separated the two germline ends. The germline V gene has CDR1 SGHND and CDR2 FRSKSL. CDR3 size: 13 residues. Turning to this clone: The antigen is undetermined. Each gene name is a mouse one. Sequencing ends 1 residue short of the CDR3 end; the germline J gene provides the rest.

The TCR sequence derives from a female BALB/c mouse given C57BL/6 T cells with graft-versus-host disease after an allogeneic hematopoietic cell transplant. The sequenced sample was lymph node tissue. The chain links TRBV15 to TRBJ1-4; D uncertain. The covered CDR3 bases are TGTGCCAGCAGTTTAGGGGCCAACGAAAGATTATTT. Translating gives CASSLGANERLF. The entire CDR3 sequence reads CASSLGANERLFF.